This record looks at one TCR beta chain sequence and its context. The source of the sample is a study of siplizumab effects on memory and regulatory T cells. CDR3 size: 14 residues. Germline loops: CDR1 SGHTA, CDR2 FQGNSA. The ends lost 4 bases at V and 3 bases at J; junction bases unmatched: 2. Produced via immunoSEQ multiplex PCR; TCRdb's table is partial and in-frame only. The repertoire includes 70,000 to 100,000 clones, over 85% of them detected once, and 5.5% to 7.5% sits in the top ten. The rearrangement uses TRBV7-2 and TRBJ2-7; 11 positions agree with TRBD2. The clonotype originates from a human donor in good health. Input material: CD8+ T cells sorted from blood. The CDR3 nucleotides read TGTGCCAGCAGCTCCGGGACTAGCGGCTACGAGCAGTACTTC. This translates into CASSSGTSGYEQYF.